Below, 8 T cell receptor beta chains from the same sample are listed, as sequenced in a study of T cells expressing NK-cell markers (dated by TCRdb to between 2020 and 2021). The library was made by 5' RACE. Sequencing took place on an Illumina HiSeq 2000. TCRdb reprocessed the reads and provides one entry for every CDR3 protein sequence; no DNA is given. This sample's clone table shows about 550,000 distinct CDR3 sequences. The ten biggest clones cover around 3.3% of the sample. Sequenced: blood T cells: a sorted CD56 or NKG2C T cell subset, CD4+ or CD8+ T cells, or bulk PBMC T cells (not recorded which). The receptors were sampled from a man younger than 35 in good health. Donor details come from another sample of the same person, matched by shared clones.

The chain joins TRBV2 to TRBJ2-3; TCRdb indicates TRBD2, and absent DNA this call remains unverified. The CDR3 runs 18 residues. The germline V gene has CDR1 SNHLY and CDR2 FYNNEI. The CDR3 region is CASPGQGTSGRRTDTQYF.

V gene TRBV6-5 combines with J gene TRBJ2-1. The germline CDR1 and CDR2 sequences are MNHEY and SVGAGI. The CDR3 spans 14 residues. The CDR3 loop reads CASSYSIKGNEQFF.

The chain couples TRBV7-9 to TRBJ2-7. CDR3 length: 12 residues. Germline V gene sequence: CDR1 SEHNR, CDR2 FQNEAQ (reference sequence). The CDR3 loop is CASSSSFVEQYF.

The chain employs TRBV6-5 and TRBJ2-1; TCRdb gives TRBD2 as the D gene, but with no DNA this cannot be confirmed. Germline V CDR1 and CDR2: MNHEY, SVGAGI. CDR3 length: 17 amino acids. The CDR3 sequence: CASSYQAGLRTYNEQFF.

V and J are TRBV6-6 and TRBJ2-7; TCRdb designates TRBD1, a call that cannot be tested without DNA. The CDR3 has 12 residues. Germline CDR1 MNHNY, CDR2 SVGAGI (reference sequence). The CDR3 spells CASTAGSDEQYF.

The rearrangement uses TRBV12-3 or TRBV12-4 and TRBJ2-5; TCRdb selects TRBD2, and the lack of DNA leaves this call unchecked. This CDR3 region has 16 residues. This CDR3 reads CASSPPGLAIGETQYF.

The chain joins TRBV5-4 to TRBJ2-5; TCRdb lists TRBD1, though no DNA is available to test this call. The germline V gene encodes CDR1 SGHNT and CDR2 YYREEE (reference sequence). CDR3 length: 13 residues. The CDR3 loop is CASRGTGSETQYF.

The CDR3 loop is CASSLAVGLGSTNEKLFF. V usage is TRBV5-1 and J usage is TRBJ1-4. The germline gives CDR1 SGHRS, CDR2 YFSETQ. CDR3 length: 18 residues. Full variable domain (rest looked up from reference TRBV5-1 and TRBJ1-4): KAGVTQTPRYLIKTRGQQVTLSCSPISGHRSVSWYQQTPGQGLQFLFEYFSETQRNKGNFPGRFSGRQFSNSRSEMNVSTLELGDSALYLCASSLAVGLGSTNEKLFFGSGTQLSVL.